A single sample gave rise to the 8 T cell receptor beta chains below, sequenced in a study of metastatic and nonmetastatic thyroid tumors. TCRdb re-analyzed the PCR reads through MiXCR. The repertoire has about 22,000 clones, roughly 36% of them found once; the top ten carry 22%. All patients were untreated before thyroid surgery. The sequenced material came from blood. Receptor source: a male donor with papillary thyroid cancer or a benign thyroid nodule (not recorded which). Some clones in this sample may be carry-over from other donors' samples.

In the case of this clone: A much bigger clone sits one base away, suggesting this may be a read error. In the same sample, other DNA sequences code for this CDR3. The genes are TRBV5-1 and TRBJ2-2, with 10 bases matching TRBD2. The CDR3 extends over 15 amino acids. Germline lookup yields CDR1 SGHRS and CDR2 YFSETQ. Trimming cost V 3 bases and J 8 bases; bases outside gene matches: 7. CDR3 coding DNA: TGCGCCAGCAGCTCTAGCGGGGGTATTAGTGGGGAGCTGTTTTTT. This sequence encodes CASSSSGGISGELFF.

This clone is medium-sized (0.01 to 0.1%) in the sample. The chain recombines TRBV20-1 with TRBJ2-1, with D tentatively TRBD1 or TRBD2 (6 bases each). This CDR3 contains 13 residues. Trimming left V 4 bases short and J 7 bases short, with 14 bases between. The germline V gene has CDR1 DFQATT and CDR2 SNEGSKA (reference sequence). The CDR3 coding sequence is TGCAGTGCTACAAGATCGGGGGCGAATGAGCAGTTCTTC. It specifies CSATRSGANEQFF.

The chain couples TRBV11-2 to TRBJ2-1; D possibly corresponds to TRBD2 (6 bases). The CDR3 is made up of 15 amino acids. Trimming removed 5 bases from V and 6 bases from J, with 17 bases in between. The germline V gene has CDR1 SGHAT and CDR2 FQNNGV. The CDR3 spells CASSPEGDQRNEQFF. The CDR3 bases are TGTGCCAGCAGCCCGGAGGGTGACCAACGCAATGAGCAGTTCTTC.

This clone occurred a few times. This chain joins TRBV2 and TRBJ2-2, with TRBD2 matching 12 bases. The germline gives CDR1 SNHLY, CDR2 FYNNEI. V lost 6 bases and J lost 5; bases outside the gene matches: 4. The CDR3 is 15 residues long. CDR3 in amino acids: CASRGLAGRTGELFF. The CDR3 nucleotides read TGTGCCAGCAGAGGACTAGCGGGACGGACCGGGGAGCTGTTTTTT. Using reference TRBV2 and TRBJ2-2 for the parts outside the CDR3, the full variable domain is EPEVTQTPSHQVTQMGQEVILRCVPISNHLYFYWYRQILGQKVEFLVSFYNNEISEKSEIFDDQFSVERPDGSNFTLKIRSTKLEDSAMYFCASRGLAGRTGELFFGEGSRLTVL.

By sample fraction, this clone is medium-sized. The chain is built from TRBV7-2 and TRBJ2-7; 14 nucleotides line up with TRBD2. There are 18 residues in the CDR3. Germline V CDR1 and CDR2: SGHTA, FQGNSA. Trimming removed 6 bases from V and 5 bases from J; junction bases left unmatched: 15. CDR3 region: CASRSGTSGRTGGHEQYF. The CDR3 DNA reads as TGTGCCAGCAGATCAGGGACTAGCGGGAGAACGGGGGGCCACGAGCAGTACTTC.

This chain links TRBV15 with TRBJ2-7; D remains ambiguous. V lost 1 base, J lost 6 bases, and 10 bases lay in between. Germline CDR1 is LNHNV and CDR2 is YYDKDF (reference sequence). CDR3 length: 13 amino acids. Here the CDR3 DNA reads TGTGCCACCAGCAGAGTGGGTGCTGGCGAGCAGTACTTC. Translation gives CATSRVGAGEQYF. The complete variable domain, with remaining parts taken from reference TRBV15 and TRBJ2-7, reads DAMVIQNPRYQVTQFGKPVTLSCSQTLNHNVMYWYQQKSSQAPKLLFHYYDKDFNNEADTPDNFQSRRPNTSFCFLDIRSPGLGDTAMYLCATSRVGAGEQYFGPGTRLTVT.

In this sample, this clone turned up a few times. The genes are TRBV6-6 and TRBJ1-1; TRBD1 is a possible D gene (5 bases). From germline, CDR1 is MNHNY and CDR2 SVGAGI (reference sequence). V was clipped by 0 bases and J by 4 bases, with 21 bases between them. This CDR3 is built from 18 residues. In DNA form, the CDR3 reads TGTGCCAGCAGTTACTCGAAGGGACCCCCGCCTTGGGGCACTGAAGCTTTCTTT. As protein: CASSYSKGPPPWGTEAFF.

This clone is labeled as medium-sized (0.01 to 0.1%). This chain connects TRBV11-2 to TRBJ2-2; D is unclear. Germline V gives CDR1 SGHAT, CDR2 FQNNGV. V was trimmed by 0 bases and J by 1 base, leaving 0 bases between them. The CDR3 length is 13 residues. As DNA, the CDR3 is TGTGCCAGCAGCTTAGAGAACACCGGGGAGCTGTTTTTT. It yields the protein CASSLENTGELFF.